The subject of this entry is one T cell receptor (beta chain). Its antigen is still unknown. The CDR3 has 15 amino acids. CDR1 MNHEY and CDR2 SMNVEV come from the germline V gene (reference sequence). Trimming took 5 bases from V and 3 from J, leaving 15 bases between them. These data are taken from a study of cytomegalovirus exposure and HLA in healthy donors. Whole-study findings and limits: TRBV6-2, TRBV6-3 and some other V segments were unresolvable in 87-base-pair reads. Researchers catalogued approximately 160 TCR beta chains as cytomegalovirus-associated. A missense variant in DCLRE1C was later tied to TCR beta V- and J-gene trimming. The study had only CMV serostatus as immune exposure information.

The primer mix had 60 Vbeta and 13 Jbeta primers. Produced via immunoSEQ multiplex PCR; TCRdb's table is partial and in-frame only. The sample has around 130,000 clones; more than 70% are singletons. This chain links TRBV27 with TRBJ2-3; D is possibly TRBD1 (6 bases). The sequence derives from a woman aged 60 to 75 in good health and CMV-seronegative. Sequencing input: PBMCs. The CDR3: CASSRTGFETDTQYF. The CDR3 DNA follows: TGTGCCAGCAGTCGAACAGGGTTTGAGACAGATACGCAGTATTTT.